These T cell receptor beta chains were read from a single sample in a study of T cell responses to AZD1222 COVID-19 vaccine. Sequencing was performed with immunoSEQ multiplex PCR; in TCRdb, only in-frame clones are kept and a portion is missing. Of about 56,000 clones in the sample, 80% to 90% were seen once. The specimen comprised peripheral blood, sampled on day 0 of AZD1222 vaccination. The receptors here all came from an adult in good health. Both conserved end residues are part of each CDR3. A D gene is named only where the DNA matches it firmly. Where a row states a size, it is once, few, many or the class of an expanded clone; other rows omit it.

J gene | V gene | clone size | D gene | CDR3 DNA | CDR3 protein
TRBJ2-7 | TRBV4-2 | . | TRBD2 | TGTGCCAGCAGCCAAGTTTTTAGCGGGGCGTACGAGCAGTACTTC | CASSQVFSGAYEQYF
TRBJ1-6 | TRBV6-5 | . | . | TGTGCCAGCAGTTATAGGAAAAGGAGTTCACCCCTCCACTTT | CASSYRKRSSPLHF
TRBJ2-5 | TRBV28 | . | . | TGTGCCAGCAGCTCAAGAGAGACCCAGTACTTC | CASSSRETQYF
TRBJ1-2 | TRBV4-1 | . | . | TGCGCCAGCAGCCAAGAAGGTGCCAGGAGTAACTATGGCTACACCTTC | CASSQEGARSNYGYTF
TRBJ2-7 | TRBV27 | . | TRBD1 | TGTGCCAGCAAAAACCGGGACAGGGGTTACGAGCAGTACTTC | CASKNRDRGYEQYF
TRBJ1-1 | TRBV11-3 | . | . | TGTGCCAGCAGCTTAGGAGGGAACACTGAAGCTTTCTTT | CASSLGGNTEAFF
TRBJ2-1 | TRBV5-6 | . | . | TGTGCCAGCAGCCACAACTACAATGAGCAGTTCTTC | CASSHNYNEQFF
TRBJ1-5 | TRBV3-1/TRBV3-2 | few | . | TGTGCCAGCAGCCCAGGGGAGGGGTGGAATCAGCCCCAGCATTTT | CASSPGEGWNQPQHF
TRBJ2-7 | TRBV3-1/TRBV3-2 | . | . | TGTGCCAGCAGCCAAGGACGGTCAGGGGCCTACGAGCAGTACTTC | CASSQGRSGAYEQYF
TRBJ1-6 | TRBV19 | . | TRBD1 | TGTGCCAGTAGTCCCTCCGGGACAGGCCTTTCACCCCTCCACTTT | CASSPSGTGLSPLHF
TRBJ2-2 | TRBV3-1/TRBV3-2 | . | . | TGTGCCAGCAGCCACAGAGGGCTGAGAATAACCGGGGAGCTGTTTTTT | CASSHRGLRITGELFF
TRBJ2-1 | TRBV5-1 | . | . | TGCGCCAGCAGCCCAACCCCCGGGACCACAAGGGTGAATGAGCAGTTCTTC | CASSPTPGTTRVNEQFF
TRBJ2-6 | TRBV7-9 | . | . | TGTGCCAGCAGCTTAGACCGGTGGCCCCTCTCTGGGGCCAACGTCCTGACTTTC | CASSLDRWPLSGANVLTF
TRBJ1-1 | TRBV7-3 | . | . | TGTGCCAGCAGTTCACTGGTGAACACTGAAGCTTTCTTT | CASSSLVNTEAFF